This TCR beta chain comes out of a study of long-term antiretroviral therapy in people with HIV. immunoSEQ v3.0 was run at survey level. Some clones are missing from TCRdb's copy, which holds only in-frame ones; the method was immunoSEQ multiplex PCR. The sample records fewer than 25,000 clones, around 95% being singletons. Each donor had at least one pre-ART and at least two post-ART PBMC samples. The CDR3 totals 13 residues. Per the germline V gene, CDR1 is SGHRS and CDR2 is YFSETQ. V was trimmed by 0 bases and J by 4 bases, leaving 8 bases between them. This TCR was recovered from a woman in her 50s with HIV. Sequenced material: unsorted PBMCs, taken about 5 years after starting antiretroviral therapy. The chain joins TRBV5-1 to TRBJ2-7; no reliable D call. CDR3 sequence reads: CASSLDPAYEQYF. The DNA of the CDR3 is TGCGCCAGCAGCTTGGATCCGGCATACGAGCAGTACTTC.